Listed below are T cell receptor beta chains from one sample, sequenced in a study of T cells in Graves' hyperthyroidism and ophthalmopathy. TCRdb analysed the multiplex PCR reads with MiXCR anew, one entry per CDR3 protein. This sample has almost 600,000 distinct CDR3 sequences, with 14% found just once. What was sequenced was blood. The receptors derive from a woman aged 30 to 39 with Graves' hyperthyroidism that later progressed to Graves' ophthalmopathy. CDR3s include the opening cysteine and the closing phenylalanine or tryptophan. D genes are given only for firm matches. Size is stated for part of the rows, as once, few or many counts, or as a class when the clone is expanded.

D gene	clone size	J gene	V gene	CDR3 protein	CDR3 DNA
NA	many	TRBJ1-2	TRBV19	CASASGPSNYGYTF	TGTGCCAGTGCCTCGGGGCCATCTAACTATGGCTACACCTTC
TRBD2	few	TRBJ2-1	TRBV5-1	CASNSNGLAGVNEQFF	TGCGCCAGCAACTCCAATGGACTAGCGGGAGTCAATGAGCAGTTCTTC
NA	many	TRBJ2-2	TRBV29-1	CSVEDREKPANTGELFF	TGCAGCGTTGAAGACAGGGAGAAGCCCGCGAACACCGGGGAGCTGTTTTTT
TRBD1	NA	TRBJ2-5	TRBV29-1	CSVVGPGQVQETQYF	TGCAGCGTGGTCGGCCCGGGACAGGTACAAGAGACCCAGTACTTC
TRBD1	many	TRBJ1-6	TRBV6-1	CAATGGNSPLHF	TGTGCGGCGACAGGGGGCAATTCACCCCTCCACTTT
NA	few	TRBJ2-3	TRBV19	CASSPPRFEFGSDTQYF	TGTGCCAGTAGTCCCCCCCGGTTCGAATTCGGCTCAGATACGCAGTATTTT
TRBD1	many	TRBJ1-5	TRBV12-5	CASAGGQDNQPQHF	TGTGCTAGTGCCGGGGGACAGGACAATCAGCCCCAGCATTTT
NA	NA	TRBJ2-7	TRBV5-1	CASSLQGHEQYF	TGCGCCAGCAGCTTGCAAGGACACGAGCAGTACTTC
NA	few	TRBJ2-7	TRBV19	CASSIGGTPFYEQYF	TGTGCCAGTAGTATCGGCGGGACACCTTTCTACGAGCAGTACTTC
NA	NA	TRBJ2-2	TRBV11-1	CASSFPAPGQRLFF	TGTGCCAGCAGTTTCCCCGCACCGGGACAAAGGCTGTTTTTT
NA	many	TRBJ2-1	TRBV28	CASSSGSASGKGSYNEQFF	TGTGCCAGCAGCTCCGGTTCGGCAAGTGGGAAAGGATCCTACAATGAGCAGTTCTTC
NA	many	TRBJ1-1	TRBV19	CASSVGHATEAFF	TGTGCCAGTAGTGTGGGACACGCCACTGAAGCTTTCTTT
NA	NA	TRBJ1-2	TRBV7-3	CASSLSSTSYGYTF	TGTGCCAGCAGCTTAAGTTCAACTAGCTATGGCTACACCTTC
NA	many	TRBJ1-6	TRBV10-3	CAISESLVRDSPLHF	TGTGCCATCAGTGAGTCGCTAGTCAGGGATTCACCCCTCCACTTT
TRBD2	many	TRBJ2-2	TRBV20-1	CSARPLTSGRADTGELFF	TGCAGTGCTAGACCCCTGACTAGCGGGAGGGCCGACACCGGGGAGCTGTTTTTT
NA	NA	TRBJ2-1	TRBV3-1	CASSQDLGPFSNEQFF	TGTGCCAGCAGCCAAGATCTGGGACCCTTCTCCAATGAGCAGTTCTTC
NA	many	TRBJ1-4	TRBV24-1	CATSDSSEKLFF	TGTGCCACCAGTGATTCCAGTGAAAAACTGTTTTTT
NA	many	TRBJ1-1	TRBV10-3	CAIHPELDRPTEAFF	TGTGCCATCCATCCCGAGTTGGACAGACCTACTGAAGCTTTCTTT
NA	many	TRBJ2-6	TRBV28	CASSLDLYSGANVLTF	TGTGCCAGCAGTTTAGACCTCTACTCTGGGGCCAACGTCCTGACTTTC
TRBD2	few	TRBJ2-5	TRBV5-1	CASSSPAGGAETQYF	TGCGCCAGCAGCTCCCCAGCGGGAGGGGCTGAGACCCAGTACTTC
NA	NA	TRBJ1-4	TRBV30	CAWGVGAANEKLFF	TGTGCCTGGGGGGTTGGGGCAGCTAATGAAAAACTGTTTTTT
NA	NA	TRBJ2-2	TRBV9	CASSVAGHTNTGELFF	TGTGCCAGCAGCGTAGCTGGGCATACGAACACCGGGGAGCTGTTTTTT
TRBD2	many	TRBJ2-3	TRBV3-1	CASSQDRRRLAGDTDTQYF	TGTGCCAGCAGCCAAGATCGTCGAAGACTAGCGGGAGACACAGATACGCAGTATTTT
TRBD2	few	TRBJ2-1	TRBV4-2	CASSQDASGNYNEQFF	TGTGCCAGCAGCCAAGATGCGAGCGGGAACTACAATGAGCAGTTCTTC
NA	many	TRBJ2-2	TRBV11-1	CASSPGASGELFF	TGTGCCAGCAGCCCCGGGGCGAGCGGGGAGCTGTTTTTT
TRBD2	NA	TRBJ2-3	TRBV11-2	CASSLDLVTSGSRTDTQYF	TGTGCCAGCAGCTTAGATCTAGTGACTAGCGGGAGCAGAACAGATACGCAGTATTTT
NA	many	TRBJ2-1	TRBV27	CASSFGGRGLYNEQFF	TGTGCCAGCAGTTTTGGGGGCAGGGGTTTATACAATGAGCAGTTCTTC
TRBD1	NA	TRBJ2-7	TRBV2	CASSEWWAGGYEQYF	TGTGCCAGCAGTGAATGGTGGGCAGGGGGCTACGAGCAGTACTTC
TRBD2	few	TRBJ2-1	TRBV5-1	CASSFGDYSGEQFF	TGCGCCAGCAGCTTCGGGGACTACTCCGGGGAGCAGTTCTTC
TRBD2	NA	TRBJ2-7	TRBV12-3/TRBV12-4	CASSLARTSGRYEQYF	TGTGCCAGCAGTTTAGCACGGACTAGCGGGCGCTACGAGCAGTACTTC
TRBD2	many	TRBJ2-2	TRBV5-8	CASSLEGGSKTGELFF	TGTGCCAGCAGCTTGGAAGGCGGGAGTAAAACCGGGGAGCTGTTTTTT
NA	many	TRBJ2-7	TRBV20-1	CSATRSTDISYEQYF	TGCAGTGCTACCCGGTCAACAGATATCTCCTACGAGCAGTACTTC
TRBD1	many	TRBJ1-1	TRBV5-5	CASSLLTGQTNTEAFF	TGTGCCAGCAGCTTATTGACGGGACAGACGAACACTGAAGCTTTCTTT
NA	many	TRBJ2-5	TRBV13	CASSLAPGTGETQYF	TGTGCCAGCAGCTTAGCCCCGGGGACCGGGGAGACCCAGTACTTC
NA	NA	TRBJ2-1	TRBV7-3	CASSPGGLSSYNEQFF	TGTGCCAGCAGCCCGGGCGGGCTTAGCTCCTACAATGAGCAGTTCTTC
TRBD2	NA	TRBJ2-2	TRBV27	CASRFTRLAGGPSGELFF	TGTGCCAGCAGATTTACCCGACTAGCGGGAGGGCCTAGCGGGGAGCTGTTTTTT
TRBD1	NA	TRBJ2-3	TRBV7-9	CASSSPRTGEVSDTQYF	TGTGCCAGCAGCTCCCCGCGGACAGGGGAGGTTTCAGATACGCAGTATTTT
NA	many	TRBJ2-7	TRBV7-2	CASSPGRWTYEQYF	TGTGCCAGCAGCCCAGGACGGTGGACCTACGAGCAGTACTTC
TRBD2	NA	TRBJ2-3	TRBV5-4	CASSLAAGGPQADTQYF	TGTGCCAGCAGCTTGGCAGCGGGAGGGCCTCAGGCAGATACGCAGTATTTT
NA	few	TRBJ2-1	TRBV7-2	CASSAQGYNEQFF	TGTGCCAGCAGCGCCCAGGGTTACAATGAGCAGTTCTTC
NA	many	TRBJ2-2	TRBV5-6	CASSQTLMNTGELFF	TGTGCCAGCAGCCAAACCCTGATGAACACCGGGGAGCTGTTTTTT
TRBD2	few	TRBJ2-2	TRBV15	CATSPGGLDSTGELFF	TGTGCCACCTCCCCGGGGGGGCTGGATAGCACCGGGGAGCTGTTTTTT
NA	many	TRBJ1-1	TRBV18	CASSQEWGEAFF	TGTGCCAGCTCCCAAGAATGGGGTGAAGCTTTCTTT
TRBD1	many	TRBJ2-3	TRBV20-1	CSARGTASTDTQYF	TGCAGTGCTCGTGGGACAGCCAGCACAGATACGCAGTATTTT
NA	many	TRBJ1-1	TRBV7-2	CASSLAQMNTEAFF	TGTGCCAGCAGCCTCGCACAGATGAACACTGAAGCTTTCTTT
TRBD2	NA	TRBJ2-1	TRBV20-1	CSAPSGTSGRNEQFF	TGCAGTGCCCCCTCCGGGACTAGCGGGAGGAATGAGCAGTTCTTC
NA	many	TRBJ1-2	TRBV30	CASREAVGYTF	TGTGCCTCCCGGGAGGCAGTCGGCTACACCTTC
NA	many	TRBJ2-5	TRBV10-1	CASSEGTRLETQYF	TGCGCCAGCAGTGAGGGGACACGGCTAGAGACCCAGTACTTC
NA	NA	TRBJ2-7	TRBV19	CASSINSGYEQYF	TGTGCCAGTAGTATTAATTCCGGATACGAGCAGTACTTC
TRBD1	many	TRBJ1-2	TRBV19	CASAPKSDREGYGYTF	TGTGCCAGCGCCCCTAAATCCGACAGGGAAGGGTATGGCTACACCTTC
TRBD2	many	TRBJ2-1	TRBV27	CASTPGTRNYNEQFF	TGTGCCAGCACCCCCGGGACTAGGAATTACAATGAGCAGTTCTTC
NA	NA	TRBJ1-4	TRBV6-1	CASSEVRSQEKLFF	TGTGCCAGCAGTGAAGTTAGAAGTCAGGAAAAACTGTTTTTT
TRBD1	few	TRBJ2-3	TRBV4-3	CASSQVKQGGSTDTQYF	TGCGCCAGCAGCCAAGTAAAACAGGGGGGCAGCACAGATACGCAGTATTTT
NA	many	TRBJ2-7	TRBV11-1	CASSRLVAYEQYF	TGTGCCAGCAGCCGACTAGTGGCCTACGAGCAGTACTTC
NA	many	TRBJ2-7	TRBV15	CATSRDESAAAYEQYF	TGTGCCACCAGCAGAGATGAAAGTGCGGCAGCCTACGAGCAGTACTTC